This TCR delta chain was retrieved from a study of gamma-delta chains in newborns, infants, children. The overall study: Polyclonal expansion of innate γδ T cells after birth follows microbial exposure.

This CDR3 contains 17 residues. After removal of 3 bases from V and 0 bases from J, the junction contained 4 bases not matched to a gene. The V gene's germline CDR1 is GEAIGNYY and CDR2 EKD. TCRdb processed the reads again with the CATT caller. Of 3,000 to 3,500 delta-chain clones in the sample, under 0.35% were seen once. This clone has only a few counts. With a far larger clone one base away, a read error is the likely cause. This same CDR3 is encoded by further DNA sequences in the sample. The sequencing input was blood. This sequence originates from a child who was a newborn, infant or young child, either healthy, febrile or measles-vaccinated (not recorded which). The rearrangement links TRDV2 to TRDJ3; TRDD3 matches 7 bases. CDR3 in amino acids: CACDYWGSSWDTRQMFF. The CDR3 nucleotides read TGTGCCTGTGACTACTGGGGAAGCTCCTGGGACACCCGACAGATGTTTTTC.